One sample yielded the 25 T cell receptor beta chains listed below, sequenced in a study of cytomegalovirus exposure and HLA in healthy donors. 13 Jbeta primers and 60 Vbeta primers were used for the PCR. Using immunoSEQ multiplex PCR, the repertoire was profiled, and TCRdb retains in-frame clones only, with some absent. Of 180,000 or so clones detected, 77% appear once; the ten largest clones hold over 1.1%. What was sequenced was PBMCs. All receptors derive from a man aged 18 to 35 in good health and CMV-seronegative.

This clone occurred a few times. The chain uses TRBV10-3 and TRBJ1-3; D perhaps matches TRBD1 (6 bases). CDR1 is ENHRY, CDR2 SYGVKD, per germline. V dropped 6 bases and J dropped 2 bases, with 11 bases sitting between them. The CDR3 sequence is 14 residues long. The CDR3 protein is CAIRPSGAGNTIYF. In DNA, the CDR3 is TGTGCCATCAGGCCCTCAGGGGCTGGAAACACCATATATTTT.

In DNA form, the CDR3 reads TGCGCCAGCAGCCAAGTTCGGGGACAGGGGGCAAGGCACTATGGCTACACCTTC. Translation gives CASSQVRGQGARHYGYTF. The gene calls are TRBV4-3 and TRBJ1-2, with TRBD1 matching 12 bases. V shed 1 base and J 3 bases; nucleotides not matched to a gene: 9. This CDR3 has 18 amino acids. CDR1 is LGHNA, CDR2 YSLEER, per germline.

In its sample, this clone was seen once. The chain couples TRBV6-5 to TRBJ2-5; weak D call: TRBD1 (5 bases). The CDR3 is made up of 15 amino acids. From germline, CDR1 is MNHEY and CDR2 SVGAGI. V gave up 0 bases and J gave up 5 bases, with 13 bases separating them. CDR3 residues: CASSYSGQGAETQYF. The CDR3 DNA reads TGTGCCAGCAGTTACTCAGGGCAAGGGGCGGAGACCCAGTACTTC.

The chain combines TRBV13 with TRBJ2-7; D not resolved. Germline CDR1 reads PRHDT; CDR2 reads FYEKMQ (reference sequence). CDR3 size: 11 residues. V shed 0 bases and J shed 6 bases, with 3 bases lying between them. The CDR3 sequence: CASSLGREQYF. DNA of the CDR3: TGTGCCAGCAGCTTAGGGCGCGAGCAGTACTTC.

The chain joins TRBV19 to TRBJ2-1, with 13 bases aligning to TRBD2. CDR1 is LNHDA, CDR2 SQIVND, per germline (reference sequence). The ends lost 7 bases at V and 3 bases at J; junction bases unmatched: 15. The CDR3 has 19 residues. The CDR3 sequence is CASTPGLAGEGGLYNEQFF. CDR3 nucleotide sequence: TGTGCCAGTACCCCAGGACTAGCGGGAGAGGGGGGCCTCTACAATGAGCAGTTCTTC.

This chain uses TRBV19 with TRBJ1-1; TRBD1 matches 11 bases. V shed 10 bases and J 0 bases; nucleotides not matched to a gene: 10. Per the germline V gene, CDR1 is LNHDA and CDR2 is SQIVND (reference sequence). The CDR3 has 16 amino acids. The CDR3 is CATLRGDRGMNTEAFF. Here the CDR3 DNA reads TGTGCCACCCTTAGGGGGGACAGGGGGATGAACACTGAAGCTTTCTTT.

The J gene is TRBJ2-1, the V gene TRBV7-6; no definite D call. V was trimmed by 1 base and J by 10 bases, leaving 8 bases between them. Looked up from germline, CDR1 is SGHVS and CDR2 is FNYEAQ. This CDR3 contains 12 residues. The CDR3 region is CASSLGRLEQFF. DNA for the CDR3: TGTGCCAGCAGCTTAGGCCGGTTGGAGCAGTTCTTC.

This sequence joins TRBV30 and TRBJ1-1; 12 bases align to TRBD1. V was clipped by 1 base and J by 11 bases; unmatched bases: 11. The CDR3 extends over 15 amino acids. The germline gives CDR1 GTSNPN, CDR2 SVGIG (reference sequence). As DNA, the CDR3 is TGTGCCTGGAGTGCGGGACAGGGGGCCTCGGAGGGGGCTTTCTTT. Its translation: CAWSAGQGASEGAFF.

The chain has TRBV2 and TRBJ1-2, with D perhaps TRBD1 (6 bases). The CDR3 is 14 amino acids. CDR1 is SNHLY, CDR2 FYNNEI, per germline. V gave up 8 bases and J gave up 1 base, with 14 bases separating them. The chain's CDR3 is CASLGGQSNYGYTF. The CDR3, as DNA: TGTGCCAGCTTAGGCGGACAGAGTAACTATGGCTACACCTTC. Filled out from reference TRBV2 and TRBJ1-2, the complete variable domain reads EPEVTQTPSHQVTQMGQEVILRCVPISNHLYFYWYRQILGQKVEFLVSFYNNEISEKSEIFDDQFSVERPDGSNFTLKIRSTKLEDSAMYFCASLGGQSNYGYTFGSGTRLTVV.

This clone has more than one count but fewer than ten. J is TRBJ2-3 and V is TRBV7-3, with 8 nucleotides matching TRBD2. The germline CDR1 and CDR2 sequences are SGHTA and FQGTGA. The CDR3 contains 15 residues. Losses at the gene ends were 5 bases for V and 2 bases for J; bases not matched to a gene: 6. In DNA form, the CDR3 reads TGTGCCAGCAGCGAGCGGGGGCAAACCACAGATACGCAGTATTTT. Its translation is CASSERGQTTDTQYF.

This clone has just a few counts. The chain couples TRBV15 to TRBJ2-7; 9 bases agree with TRBD2. Germline CDR1 is LNHNV and CDR2 is YYDKDF (reference sequence). The CDR3 is 16 amino acids. The J segment lost 2 bases and the V segment lost 5 bases, leaving 10 bases of the junction unmatched. The CDR3 DNA reads as TGTGCCACCAGCGGGACGGGACTAGCAGGCCCCTACGAGCAGTACTTC. It specifies CATSGTGLAGPYEQYF. The full variable domain, rest sourced from reference TRBV15 and TRBJ2-7, is DAMVIQNPRYQVTQFGKPVTLSCSQTLNHNVMYWYQQKSSQAPKLLFHYYDKDFNNEADTPDNFQSRRPNTSFCFLDIRSPGLGDTAMYLCATSGTGLAGPYEQYFGPGTRLTVT.

The count of this clone is one. The chain has TRBV29-1 and TRBJ1-2; TRBD1 agrees at 7 bases. The CDR3 has 14 residues. CDR1 SQVTM and CDR2 ANQGSEA come from the germline V gene. V was pared by 4 bases and J by 3 bases, with 8 bases of the junction left unmatched. CDR3 loop: CSVGTGALDYGYTF. The CDR3 DNA reads as TGCAGCGTTGGAACAGGGGCCCTGGACTATGGCTACACCTTC.

Note on this clone: A junction boundary mismatches the germline segment, possibly from a read error. The CDR3 region has the DNA TGTGCTAGCAGCTTAGGCGGAGCCAGTTCAGATACGCAGTATTTT. Translation: CASSLGGASSDTQYF. The chain uses TRBV7-7 and TRBJ2-3; D remains ambiguous. This CDR3 has 15 residues. Germline-derived CDR1 and CDR2 are SSHAT and FNYEAQ (reference sequence). Together with reference TRBV7-7 and TRBJ2-3, the CDR3 gives the full variable domain: GAGVSQSPRYKVTKRGQDVTLRCDPISSHATLYWYQQALGQGPEFLTYFNYEAQPDKSGLPSDRFSAERPEGSISTLTIQRTEQRDSAMYRCASSLGGASSDTQYFGPGTRLTVL.

J is TRBJ2-7 and V is TRBV14, with TRBD1 matching over 7 bases. Germline V lookup: CDR1 SGHDN, CDR2 FVKESK. This CDR3 has 13 residues. After removal of 6 bases from V and 4 bases from J, the junction contained 6 bases not matched to a gene. The CDR3 loop reads CASSIDREYEQYF. CDR3 coding DNA: TGTGCCAGCAGTATAGACAGGGAATACGAGCAGTACTTC.

The chain has TRBV5-4 and TRBJ1-2, with 12 bases matching TRBD1. Germline V lookup: CDR1 SGHNT, CDR2 YYREEE (reference sequence). V trimming: 0 bases; J trimming: 4 bases; junction bases outside the gene matches: 7. CDR3 length: 17 amino acids. Here the CDR3 reads CASSLVGQGAWGYGYTF. The CDR3 DNA is TGTGCCAGCAGCTTGGTGGGACAGGGGGCTTGGGGCTATGGCTACACCTTC.

CDR3 DNA: TGTGCCAGCAGATGGACAGGGGTCTACGAGCAGTACTTC. Translated, it gives CASRWTGVYEQYF. J is TRBJ2-7 and V is TRBV6-1; 9 bases are shared with TRBD1. The length of the CDR3 is 13 residues. Trimming at V came to 6 bases and at J to 3 bases, leaving 3 bases not matched to a gene. The germline CDR1 and CDR2 sequences are MNHNS and SASEGT.

The chain links TRBV7-9 to TRBJ2-1; TRBD2 matches 9 bases. Unmatched junction bases numbered 6, after V lost 3 bases and J lost 6 bases. Per the germline V gene, CDR1 is SEHNR and CDR2 is FQNEAQ (reference sequence). This CDR3 is 15 amino acids long. The CDR3 DNA sequence: TGTGCCAGCAGCTTGGGTCGCGGGAGGGCCAATGAGCAGTTCTTC. Translating gives CASSLGRGRANEQFF.

J is TRBJ1-6 and V is TRBV7-3; D is possibly TRBD1 (6 bases). The CDR3 is made up of 14 amino acids. Germline V gene data show CDR1 as SGHTA and CDR2 as FQGTGA. V lost 2 bases and J lost 10, with 12 bases in between. The CDR3 DNA reads as TGTGCCAGCAGCTTAGGAGGGGGGGGATCACCCCTCCACTTT. It encodes CASSLGGGGSPLHF. Full variable domain (remainder filled in from reference TRBV7-3 and TRBJ1-6): GAGVSQTPSNKVTEKGKYVELRCDPISGHTALYWYRQSLGQGPEFLIYFQGTGAADDSGLPNDRFFAVRPEGSVSTLKIQRTERGDSAVYLCASSLGGGGSPLHFGNGTRLTVT.

The chain has TRBV10-2 and TRBJ2-1; TRBD2 agrees at 10 bases. The CDR3 extends over 13 amino acids. J gave up 8 bases and V 6 bases, and 4 bases lay outside the gene matches. Germline V gene lookup returns CDR1 WSHSY and CDR2 SAAADI. In DNA, the CDR3 is TGCGCCAGCAGGCTAGCGGGAGCAGATGAGCAGTTCTTC. The encoded protein is CASRLAGADEQFF.

There are a few counts of this clone. The chain employs TRBV30 and TRBJ1-6; 7 nucleotides line up with TRBD1. The CDR3 spans 14 residues. Losses at the gene ends were 8 bases for V and 4 bases for J; bases not matched to a gene: 8. Germline CDR1 reads GTSNPN; CDR2 reads SVGIG (reference sequence). CDR3 sequence reads: CALDREGYNSPLHF. CDR3 DNA sequence: TGTGCCCTTGACAGGGAAGGTTATAATTCACCCCTCCACTTT.

This sequence joins TRBV5-1 and TRBJ1-5, with TRBD1 matching 7 bases. The CDR3 runs 14 residues. Germline CDR1 is SGHRS and CDR2 is YFSETQ. Trimming took 4 bases from V and 3 from J; bases not matched to a gene: 4. The CDR3 bases are TGCGCCAGCAGCCCAGGGGGTTCCAATCAGCCCCAGCATTTT. As protein: CASSPGGSNQPQHF.

The rearrangement joins TRBV6-5 to TRBJ1-6; D is unclear. The CDR3 is 14 amino acids. V lost 8 bases and J 3 bases, leaving 11 bases between the germline ends. CDR1 is MNHEY, CDR2 SVGAGI, per germline. CDR3 bases: TGTGCCAGCTCGCGTGAGGGCTATAATTCACCCCTCCACTTT. This encodes CASSREGYNSPLHF.

The V gene is TRBV9, the J gene TRBJ1-1; the match to TRBD1 covers 7 bases. This CDR3 has 15 amino acids. Germline loops: CDR1 SGDLS, CDR2 YYNGEE. V dropped 4 bases and J dropped 1; count of bases not matched to a gene: 7. CDR3 nucleotide sequence: TGTGCCAGCAGCTCTTGGGGGACAGCGAACACTGAAGCTTTCTTT. Translated, it gives CASSSWGTANTEAFF.

The chain recombines TRBV30 with TRBJ1-2; possibly TRBD1 for D (6 bases). V was trimmed by 3 bases and J by 5 bases, leaving 19 bases between them. CDR3 length: 15 amino acids. Looked up from germline, CDR1 is GTSNPN and CDR2 is SVGIG (reference sequence). CDR3 region: CAWSSGGPNGYGYTF. The CDR3 DNA is TGTGCCTGGAGCTCTGGGGGCCCCAATGGATATGGCTACACCTTC.

This clone was observed a handful of times. The chain recombines TRBV6-5 with TRBJ2-7, with unresolved D. Trimming stripped 4 bases from V and 4 bases from J, with 20 bases between. The CDR3 contains 16 residues. Germline CDR1 reads MNHEY; CDR2 reads SVGAGI. CDR3 sequence (DNA): TGTGCCAGCAGTTTTTTCAAGCAGAAGGCGGCATACGAGCAGTACTTC. Amino acid sequence: CASSFFKQKAAYEQYF.